This T cell receptor beta chain emerged from a study of blood T cells in healthy people across ages. Using a J-beta primer mix together with a sample-barcoded 5' primer, a second PCR was run for roughly 6 to 11 cycles. TCRdb re-analysed the 5' RACE reads in MiXCR, keeping a single row per CDR3 protein. The table includes over 1,500,000 distinct CDR3 sequences, roughly two fifths detected once. Study-level findings and limits: TCR beta diversity, measured per million T cells, fell in a roughly linear way with age. Naive CD4+ cell counts and diversity both ran higher in long-lived than in aged donors.

This clonotype was picked up a small number of times. Its antigen is undetermined. This sequence was found in a human donor in good health. Specimen: blood.

The CDR3 coding sequence is TGTGCCAGCAGTTGGGAGCGGGGGGCCAGGAGCTCCTACAATGAGCAGTTCTTC. This sequence encodes CASSWERGARSSYNEQFF. This chain uses TRBV6-2 or TRBV6-3 with TRBJ2-1; 9 positions agree with TRBD2. V lost 4 bases to trimming and J lost 0 bases; unmatched junction nucleotides: 10. In germline, CDR1 is MNHEY, CDR2 SVGEGT. CDR3 length: 18 residues.